The clone carrying this T cell receptor beta chain was picked up many times. Its antigen is not known. Germline V gene lookup returns CDR1 SGHNT and CDR2 YYREEE (reference sequence). V trimming: 5 bases; J trimming: 4 bases; junction bases outside the gene matches: 6. The CDR3 length is 14 residues. This PCR relied on a set of 60 Vbeta primers and 13 Jbeta primers. The data were produced by immunoSEQ multiplex PCR, yet TCRdb's version contains in-frame clones alone and is incomplete. The sample yields about 100,000 clones, 76% seen once. The sample belongs to a study of cytomegalovirus exposure and HLA in healthy donors. Notes on the study in general: Cytomegalovirus-associated status was assigned to 164 TCR beta chains. A later analysis appeared to link common viral pathogens to several of the most significant clusters. A later analysis found TCR association rates differed by HLA locus, highest for DRB1 and lowest for HLA-C. Clonal expansion, a later analysis showed, was greater in HLA-associated TCR beta chains than in equally common others.

This receptor was taken from a young man in good health and CMV-seronegative. This chain uses TRBV5-4 with TRBJ2-3; 8 bases agree with TRBD2. The source material was PBMCs. The CDR3 spells CASSLRGGADTQYF. CDR3 nucleotide sequence: TGTGCCAGCAGTCTTCGGGGGGGCGCAGATACGCAGTATTTT. Full variable domain (missing parts from reference TRBV5-4 and TRBJ2-3): ETGVTQSPTHLIKTRGQQVTLRCSSQSGHNTVSWYQQALGQGPQFIFQYYREEENGRGNFPPRFSGLQFPNYSSELNVNALELDDSALYLCASSLRGGADTQYFGPGTRLTVL.